This T cell receptor beta chain was identified in a study of beta chain features in type 1 diabetes (dated 2018 in TCRdb). With respect to the entire study: Patients and healthy donors did not differ in mean age, gender distribution, total cell number or subset yield. Across all samples, 107,917,701 sorted cells were examined, and cell number per subset correlated strongly with RNA yield. The study compared TCRB repertoires of sorted circulating CD4+ T cell subsets between recently diagnosed type 1 diabetes patients and matched healthy donors. Regulatory and stem cell-like memory subsets were isolated from only 8 patients and about 8 healthy donors, whereas naive and central memory subsets came from all 30 or so donors.

Based on the germline V gene, the CDR1 and CDR2 sequences are SNHLY and FYNNEI. V is pared back by 1 base and J by 4 bases, with 16 bases lying between the germline termini. The cysteine opens and the phenylalanine closes a CDR3 of 16 amino acids. Only the CDR3 part of the read is kept: 48 bases, read in frame from the first base. From each donor, a single peripheral blood sample of roughly 0.11 L on average was drawn into heparinised tubes. A BD FACSAria II and a panel including CD45RO, CCR7, CD25, CD127, CD95 and CD27 were used to sort naive, central memory, regulatory and stem cell-like memory CD4+ T cells. Every sorted population had a purity above 95%. Right away, PBMCs were isolated by Lymphoprep density gradient centrifugation and were stained directly, with no culture step. To minimize batch effects, samples were stained and sorted in pairs, one healthy donor with one patient per experiment.

The High Capacity cDNA Reverse Transcription Kit was used to reverse transcribe all of the isolated RNA, meaning that expressed TCRB transcripts were what got sequenced. Naive, central memory and regulatory T cell samples underwent deep immunoSEQ sequencing, averaging about 3.57 million total reads per sample. Sorted cells were lysed in RLT buffer, and RNA was extracted using DNase-treated RNeasy Micro or Mini kits according to cell number. To prevent cross-contamination, each cell subset was processed individually, whereas patient and healthy donor samples were processed jointly. Using the immunoSEQ multiplex PCR, TCRB sequences were amplified from cDNA into 87-bp fragments spanning the CDR3 region. The amplicons were sequenced using the Illumina HiSeq platform. Processing in the source paper ran as follows. PCR bias was corrected computationally using synthetic template baselines, and reads within Hamming distance 2 were collapsed, with unmergeable singletons discarded. Reads were aligned against IMGT to assign V, D and J genes, CDR3 length and insertions or deletions at six rearrangement sites. Clonotype counts were normalized to sorted cell number within each subset before computing true diversity and Gini coefficients with the tcR R package. The overlap coefficient, calculated on TCRB nucleotide sequences, was used to quantify repertoire sharing. In its TCRdb copy, this immuneACCESS table keeps in-frame sequences only and misses some clones. Where compared with another copy, unresolved V genes explain less than half of these, and the others have no known cause. V, J and clone size were drawn from that table, and D and trimming were deduced from the DNA. The table for this sample lists almost 350,000 clones; roughly a tenth of them were counted only once. The top ten constitute less than 1.2% of the sample.

In regard to this clone: It has no known antigen specificity. The input lacks base qualities; no much larger clone sits a single base away.

What the work shows at the level of the full study, not this receptor alone: Type 1 diabetes patients showed a moderate but significant shortening of TCRB CDR3 length in all four CD4+ subsets. Because cDNA was sequenced instead of genomic DNA, activated cells with high expression could be over-represented, although the groups did not differ in activation or CD3 levels. Because small numbers of individuals were included in the HLA sub-analyses, any influence of HLA type on TCRB rearrangement was left unresolved. Naive, central memory and regulatory TCRB repertoires appeared more similar among patients than among healthy donors. Shorter templates might have been favored by PCR, but patient and control samples were amplified and corrected together, so both groups would have been affected equally by any skew. Patients with type 1 diabetes made fewer insertions and deleted more nucleotides at VDJ recombination sites, implying thymic rearrangement abnormalities.

The clonotype was recovered from a man in his thirties or forties with type 1 diabetes. Source material: central memory CD4+ T cells from blood. The chain is assembled from TRBV2 and TRBJ1-2; there is no confident call for the D gene. The CDR3 protein sequence reads: CASSEGLAGSSYGYTF. The nucleotides read TGTGCCAGCAGTGAAGGTCTGGCAGGTTCCTCCTATGGCTACACCTTC.